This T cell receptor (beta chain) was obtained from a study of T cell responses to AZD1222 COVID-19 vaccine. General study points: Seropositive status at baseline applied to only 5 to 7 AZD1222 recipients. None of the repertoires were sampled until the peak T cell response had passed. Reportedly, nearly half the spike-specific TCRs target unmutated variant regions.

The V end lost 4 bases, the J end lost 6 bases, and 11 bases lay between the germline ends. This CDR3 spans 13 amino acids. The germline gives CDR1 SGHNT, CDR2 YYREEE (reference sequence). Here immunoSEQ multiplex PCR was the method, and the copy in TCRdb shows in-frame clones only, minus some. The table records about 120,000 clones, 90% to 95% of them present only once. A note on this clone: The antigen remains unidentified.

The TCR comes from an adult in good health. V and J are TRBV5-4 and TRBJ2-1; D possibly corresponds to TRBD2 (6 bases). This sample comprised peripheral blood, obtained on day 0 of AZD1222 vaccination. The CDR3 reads CASSQLAPNEQFF. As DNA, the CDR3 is TGTGCCAGCAGCCAGCTAGCGCCCAATGAGCAGTTCTTC.